This T cell receptor beta chain stems from a study of shared clonotypes between healthy human individuals. Tens of thousands of T cell genomes (about 0.2 ug DNA) went into each sorted-subset replicate. This table comes from immunoSEQ multiplex PCR, and its TCRdb copy is limited to in-frame clones, with some not included. The sample yields under 2,000,000 clones, about 95% seen once. CD8 cells regarded as naive lacked CD45RO, were positively chosen for CCR7, and omitted terminally differentiated effector memory CD45RA+ cells. Trimming cost V 4 bases and J 0 bases, with 14 bases left between them. The CDR3 contains 15 residues. The germline CDR1 and CDR2 sequences are SGHDT and YYEEEE. Whole-study results and caveats: Exclusively blood specimens were collected; tissue repertoires likely differ. The naive CD4 repertoires of a few donors were compared, and around 4.7% of clonotypes were shared. Non-shared clonotypes were found to have lower generation probabilities than the clonotypes that were shared by all four of the sorted-subset donors.

On this clone: Its antigen is still unknown.

Sequencing was performed on naive CD8+ T cells sorted from blood. The sequence derives from a man between 18 and 29 years old in good health. V is TRBV5-6 and J is TRBJ2-7; possibly TRBD1 for D (6 bases). The CDR3 bases are TGTGCCAGCAGCGCAGGGGTATTGAGCTCCTACGAGCAGTACTTC. Its translation: CASSAGVLSSYEQYF.